The text below deals with one T cell receptor beta chain. As yet, its antigen is unknown. Trimming removed 1 base from V and 1 base from J, with 14 bases in between. The CDR3 extends over 17 amino acids. Germline loops: CDR1 SGHRS, CDR2 YFSETQ. The data were taken from a study of cytomegalovirus exposure and HLA in healthy donors. Study-level results: It was reportedly the case that the classifier diagnosed cytomegalovirus status with high specificity and sensitivity.

From the approximately 120-subject validation cohort, which was separate from the roughly 670-subject first cohort, the donors were drawn. TCRdb's table, derived via immunoSEQ multiplex PCR, lists solely in-frame clones and lacks some. This sample carries some 290,000 clones, approximately 86% of them seen once, and the ten largest clones take around 0.91%. The origin of this receptor is a man aged 25 to 45 in good health and CMV-seronegative. V usage is TRBV5-1 and J usage is TRBJ2-2; maybe TRBD1 (5 bases). The sequenced material came from PBMCs. The CDR3 region is CASSLFSRQGNTGELFF. The DNA for the CDR3 is TGCGCCAGCAGCTTGTTTAGTCGGCAGGGGAACACCGGGGAGCTGTTTTTT.